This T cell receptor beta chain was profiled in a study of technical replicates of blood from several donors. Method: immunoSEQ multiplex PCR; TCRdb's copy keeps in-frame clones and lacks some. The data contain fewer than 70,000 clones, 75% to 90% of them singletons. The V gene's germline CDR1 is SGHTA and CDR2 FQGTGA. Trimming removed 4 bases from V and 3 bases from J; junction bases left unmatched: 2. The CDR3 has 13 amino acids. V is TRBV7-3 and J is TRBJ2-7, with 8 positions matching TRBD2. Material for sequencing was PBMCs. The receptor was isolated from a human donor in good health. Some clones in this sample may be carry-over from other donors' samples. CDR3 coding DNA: TGTGCCAGCAGCTCGGGACTAGACTACGAGCAGTACTTC. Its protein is CASSSGLDYEQYF. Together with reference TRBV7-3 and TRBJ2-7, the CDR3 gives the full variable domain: GAGVSQTPSNKVTEKGKYVELRCDPISGHTALYWYRQSLGQGPEFLIYFQGTGAADDSGLPNDRFFAVRPEGSVSTLKIQRTERGDSAVYLCASSSGLDYEQYFGPGTRLTVT.